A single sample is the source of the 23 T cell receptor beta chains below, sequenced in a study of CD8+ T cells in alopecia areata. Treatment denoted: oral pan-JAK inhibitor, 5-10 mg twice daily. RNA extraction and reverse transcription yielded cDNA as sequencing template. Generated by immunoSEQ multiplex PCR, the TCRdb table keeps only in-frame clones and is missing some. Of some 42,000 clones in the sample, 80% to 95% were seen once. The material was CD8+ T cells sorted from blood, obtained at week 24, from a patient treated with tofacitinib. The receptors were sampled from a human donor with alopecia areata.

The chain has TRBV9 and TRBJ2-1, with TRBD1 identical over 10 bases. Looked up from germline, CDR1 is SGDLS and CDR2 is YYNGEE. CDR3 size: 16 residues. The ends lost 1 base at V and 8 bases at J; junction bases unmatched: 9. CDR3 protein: CASSVLIGDRGDEQFF. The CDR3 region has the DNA TGTGCCAGCAGCGTACTCATAGGGGACAGGGGTGATGAGCAGTTCTTC. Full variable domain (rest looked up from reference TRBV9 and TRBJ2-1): DSGVTQTPKHLITATGQRVTLRCSPRSGDLSVYWYQQSLDQGLQFLIQYYNGEERAKGNILERFSAQQFPDLHSELNLSSLELGDSALYFCASSVLIGDRGDEQFFGPGTRLTVL.

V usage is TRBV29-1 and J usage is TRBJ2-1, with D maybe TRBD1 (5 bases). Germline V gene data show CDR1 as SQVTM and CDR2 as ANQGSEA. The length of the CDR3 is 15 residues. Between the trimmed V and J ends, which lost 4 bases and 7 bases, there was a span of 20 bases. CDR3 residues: CSVGRTTELGNEQFF. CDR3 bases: TGCAGCGTTGGCAGGACAACGGAGTTGGGGAATGAGCAGTTCTTC.

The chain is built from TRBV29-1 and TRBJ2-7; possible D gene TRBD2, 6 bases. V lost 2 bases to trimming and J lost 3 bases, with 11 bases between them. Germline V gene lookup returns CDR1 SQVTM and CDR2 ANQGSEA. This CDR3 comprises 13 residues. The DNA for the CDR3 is TGCAGCGTTGAACAAAGCGGGCACTACGAGCAGTACTTC. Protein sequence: CSVEQSGHYEQYF.

For the CDR3, the DNA is TGTGCCAGCAGTTTCCATTCGACAGGGGGCGGTGAGACCCAGTACTTC. Amino acids: CASSFHSTGGGETQYF. The chain combines TRBV28 with TRBJ2-5; TRBD1 agrees at 10 bases. The CDR3 is made up of 16 amino acids. Looked up from germline, CDR1 is MDHEN and CDR2 is SYDVKM. V shed 3 bases, J shed 5 bases, and the junction held 9 bases outside the gene matches.

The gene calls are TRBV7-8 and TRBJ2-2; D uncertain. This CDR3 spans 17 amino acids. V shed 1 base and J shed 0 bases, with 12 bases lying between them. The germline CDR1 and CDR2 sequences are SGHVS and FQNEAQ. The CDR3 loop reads CASSLEATVTNTGELFF. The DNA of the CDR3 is TGTGCCAGCAGCTTAGAGGCCACGGTTACGAACACCGGGGAGCTGTTTTTT.

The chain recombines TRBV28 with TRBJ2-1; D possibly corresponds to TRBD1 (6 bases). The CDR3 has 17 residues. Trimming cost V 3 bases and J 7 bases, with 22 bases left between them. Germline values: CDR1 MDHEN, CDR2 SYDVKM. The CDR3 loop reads CASSLITGTFTGNEQFF. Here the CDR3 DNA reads TGTGCCAGCAGTTTGATCACCGGGACATTCACGGGGAATGAGCAGTTCTTC. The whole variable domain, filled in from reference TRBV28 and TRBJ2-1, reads DVKVTQSSRYLVKRTGEKVFLECVQDMDHENMFWYRQDPGLGLRLIYFSYDVKMKEKGDIPEGYSVSREKKERFSLILESASTNQTSMYLCASSLITGTFTGNEQFFGPGTRLTVL.

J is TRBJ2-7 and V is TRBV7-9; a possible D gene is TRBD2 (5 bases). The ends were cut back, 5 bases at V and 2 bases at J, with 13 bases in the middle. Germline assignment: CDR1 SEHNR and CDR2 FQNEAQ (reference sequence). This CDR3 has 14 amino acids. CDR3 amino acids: CASSPAGITYEQYF. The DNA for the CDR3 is TGTGCCAGCAGCCCGGCCGGGATAACCTACGAGCAGTACTTC.

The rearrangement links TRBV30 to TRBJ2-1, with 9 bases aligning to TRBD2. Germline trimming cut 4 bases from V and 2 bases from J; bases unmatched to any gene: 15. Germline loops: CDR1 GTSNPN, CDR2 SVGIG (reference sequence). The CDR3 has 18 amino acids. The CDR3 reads CAWNPGLALFSTYNEQFF. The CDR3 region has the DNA TGTGCCTGGAACCCGGGACTAGCCCTTTTCAGCACCTACAATGAGCAGTTCTTC.

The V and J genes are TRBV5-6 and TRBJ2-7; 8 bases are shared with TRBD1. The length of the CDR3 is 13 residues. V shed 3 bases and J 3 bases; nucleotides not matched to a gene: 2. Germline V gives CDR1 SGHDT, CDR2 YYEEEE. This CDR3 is CASSSDRDYEQYF. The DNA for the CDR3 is TGTGCCAGCAGCTCGGACAGGGACTACGAGCAGTACTTC.

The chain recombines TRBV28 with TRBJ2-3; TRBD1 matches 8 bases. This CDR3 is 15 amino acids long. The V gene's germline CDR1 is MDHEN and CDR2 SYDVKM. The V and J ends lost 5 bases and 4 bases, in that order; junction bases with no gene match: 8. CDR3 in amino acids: CASSQTGEVADTQYF. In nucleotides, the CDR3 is TGTGCCAGCAGTCAGACAGGGGAGGTGGCAGATACGCAGTATTTT.

The CDR3, as DNA: TGTGCCAGCAGCTTAGGAGCGGGGGGGCGGTCCTACAATGAGCAGTTCTTC. It specifies CASSLGAGGRSYNEQFF. The chain uses TRBV7-2 and TRBJ2-1; 10 nucleotides line up with TRBD2. The trim removed 1 base at V and 1 base at J, leaving 4 bases unmatched. The CDR3 contains 17 residues. Germline V gene lookup returns CDR1 SGHTA and CDR2 FQGNSA.

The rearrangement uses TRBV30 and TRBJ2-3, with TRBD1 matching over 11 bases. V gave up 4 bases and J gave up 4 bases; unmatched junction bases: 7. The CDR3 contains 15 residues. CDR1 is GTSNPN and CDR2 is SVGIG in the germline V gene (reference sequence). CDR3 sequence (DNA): TGTGCCTGGATCAGGACAGGGGGCCAGGCAGATACGCAGTATTTT. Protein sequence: CAWIRTGGQADTQYF.

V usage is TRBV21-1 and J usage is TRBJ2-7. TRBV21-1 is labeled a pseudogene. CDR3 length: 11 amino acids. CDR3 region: CASSKLREQYF. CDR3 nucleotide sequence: TGTGCCAGCAGCAAATTACGCGAGCAGTACTTC.

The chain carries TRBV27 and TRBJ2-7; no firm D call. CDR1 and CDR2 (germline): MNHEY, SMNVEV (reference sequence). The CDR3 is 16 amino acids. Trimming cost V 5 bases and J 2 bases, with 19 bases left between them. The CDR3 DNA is TGTGCCAGCAGTGATACTGCACCCGACAATCCCTACGAGCAGTACTTC. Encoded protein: CASSDTAPDNPYEQYF.

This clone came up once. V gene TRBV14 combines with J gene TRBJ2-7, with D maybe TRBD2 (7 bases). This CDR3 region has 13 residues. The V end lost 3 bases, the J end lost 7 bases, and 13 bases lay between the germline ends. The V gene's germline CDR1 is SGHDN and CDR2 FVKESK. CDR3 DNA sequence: TGTGCCAGCAGCCAGGGGGGGCGTATGGAGCAGTACTTC. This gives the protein CASSQGGRMEQYF.

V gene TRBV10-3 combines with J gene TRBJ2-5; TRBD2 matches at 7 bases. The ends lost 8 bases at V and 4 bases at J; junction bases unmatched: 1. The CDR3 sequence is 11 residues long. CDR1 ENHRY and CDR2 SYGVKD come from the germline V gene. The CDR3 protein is CAISSGETQYF. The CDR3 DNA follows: TGTGCCATCTCTAGCGGAGAGACCCAGTACTTC.

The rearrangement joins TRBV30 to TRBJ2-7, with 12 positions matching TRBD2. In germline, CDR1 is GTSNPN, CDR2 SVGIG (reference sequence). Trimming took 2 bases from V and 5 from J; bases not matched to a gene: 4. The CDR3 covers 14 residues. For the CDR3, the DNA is TGTGCCTGGAGTCAGACTAGCGGGGGTGACGAGCAGTACTTC. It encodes CAWSQTSGGDEQYF.

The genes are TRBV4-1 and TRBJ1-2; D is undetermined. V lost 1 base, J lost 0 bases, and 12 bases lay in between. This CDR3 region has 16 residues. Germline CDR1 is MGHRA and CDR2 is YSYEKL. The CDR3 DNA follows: TGCGCCAGCAGCCAAGTCCCCGGCGTTGCTAACTATGGCTACACCTTC. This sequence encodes CASSQVPGVANYGYTF.

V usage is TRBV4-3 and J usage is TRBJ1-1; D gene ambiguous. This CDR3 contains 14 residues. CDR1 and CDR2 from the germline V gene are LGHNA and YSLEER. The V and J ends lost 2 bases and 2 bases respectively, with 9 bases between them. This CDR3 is CASSQMSPNTEAFF. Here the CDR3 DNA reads TGCGCCAGCAGCCAAATGTCACCTAACACTGAAGCTTTCTTT.

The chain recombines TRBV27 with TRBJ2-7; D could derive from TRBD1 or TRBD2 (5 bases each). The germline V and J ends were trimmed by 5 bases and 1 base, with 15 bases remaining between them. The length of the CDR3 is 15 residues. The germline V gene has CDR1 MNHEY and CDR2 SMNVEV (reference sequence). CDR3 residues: CASSPIFRESYEQYF. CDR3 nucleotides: TGTGCCAGCAGTCCCATTTTCAGGGAGTCCTACGAGCAGTACTTC.

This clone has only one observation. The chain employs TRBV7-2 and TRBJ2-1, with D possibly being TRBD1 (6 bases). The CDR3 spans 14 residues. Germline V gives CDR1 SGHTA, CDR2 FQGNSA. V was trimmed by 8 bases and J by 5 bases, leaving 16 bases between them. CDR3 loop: CASSPGGFDNEQFF. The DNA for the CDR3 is TGTGCCAGCTCTCCTGGGGGCTTCGACAATGAGCAGTTCTTC.

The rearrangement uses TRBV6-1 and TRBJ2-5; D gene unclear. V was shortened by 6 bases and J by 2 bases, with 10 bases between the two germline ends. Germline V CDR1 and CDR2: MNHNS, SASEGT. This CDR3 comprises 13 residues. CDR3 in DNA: TGTGCCAGCAGGGCTTCCGGTCAAGAGACCCAGTACTTC. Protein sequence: CASRASGQETQYF.

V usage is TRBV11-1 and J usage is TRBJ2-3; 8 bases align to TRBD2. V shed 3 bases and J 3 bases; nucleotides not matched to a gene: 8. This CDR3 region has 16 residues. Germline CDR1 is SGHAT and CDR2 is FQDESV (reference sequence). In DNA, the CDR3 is TGTGCCAGCAGCTTTCTTGGGACTAGTATTACAGATACGCAGTATTTT. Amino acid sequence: CASSFLGTSITDTQYF.